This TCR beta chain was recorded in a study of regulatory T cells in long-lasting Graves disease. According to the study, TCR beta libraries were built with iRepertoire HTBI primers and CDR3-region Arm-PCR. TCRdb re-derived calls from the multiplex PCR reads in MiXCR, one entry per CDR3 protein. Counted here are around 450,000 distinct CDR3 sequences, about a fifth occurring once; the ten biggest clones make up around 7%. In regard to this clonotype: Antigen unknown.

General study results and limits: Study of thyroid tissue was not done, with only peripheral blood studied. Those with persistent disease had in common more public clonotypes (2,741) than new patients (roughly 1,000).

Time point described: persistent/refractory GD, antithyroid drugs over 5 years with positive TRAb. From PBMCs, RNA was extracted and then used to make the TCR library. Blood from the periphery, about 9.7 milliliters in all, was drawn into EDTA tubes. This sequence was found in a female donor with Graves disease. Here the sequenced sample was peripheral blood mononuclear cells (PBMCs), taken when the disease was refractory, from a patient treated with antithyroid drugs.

The CDR3 protein is CSASTTSGIHNEQFF. Written as DNA, the CDR3 is TGCAGTGCCTCTACCACTAGCGGGATCCACAATGAGCAGTTCTTC. The chain joins TRBV20-1 to TRBJ2-1, with 10 bases lining up with TRBD2. J was trimmed by 5 bases and V by 6 bases; bases with no gene match: 10. The germline V gene encodes CDR1 DFQATT and CDR2 SNEGSKA (reference sequence). This CDR3 spans 15 amino acids.